The subject of this entry is one TCR beta chain. Profiled with immunoSEQ multiplex PCR; TCRdb holds only in-frame clones, not every one. Found here are around 140,000 clones, 81% of them singletons; the top ten hold over 7.5%. The sample is drawn from a study of blood T cell repertoires in COVID-19. This sequence was found in a woman aged 55-69 years with active or convalescent COVID-19. The specimen was peripheral blood.

In DNA form, the CDR3 reads TGTGCCAGCAGATGGGACAGGGACACTGAAGCTTTCTTT. It yields the protein CASRWDRDTEAFF. J is TRBJ1-1 and V is TRBV2; TRBD1 aligns across 9 bases. Germline CDR1 reads SNHLY; CDR2 reads FYNNEI. J gave up 3 bases and V 6 bases, and 2 bases lay outside the gene matches. This CDR3 region has 13 residues.